This T cell receptor (beta chain) stems from a study of T cells in localized non-small cell lung cancer. Study-level findings and limits: Adjacent uninvolved lung had the highest clonality, suggesting focused antigen responses. There were a median roughly 60 of the top 100 tumor clones appearing in adjacent lung.

In the case of this clone: What it binds is not known.

The germline gives CDR1 MGHRA, CDR2 YSYEKL. The CDR3 extends over 16 amino acids. V was trimmed by 0 bases and J by 0 bases, leaving 9 bases between them. The assay was immunoSEQ multiplex PCR, and TCRdb's table has in-frame clones only and misses some. The data contain tens of thousands of clones, 90% of them seen just once; the ten biggest clones take up under 2.5%. The source was peripheral blood, collected before any cancer treatment. The TCR comes from a woman between 35 and 75 years old with stage I lung adenocarcinoma. The chain recombines TRBV4-1 with TRBJ1-5, with D tentatively TRBD1 (5 bases). CDR3 in amino acids: CASSQDKDTSNQPQHF. CDR3 sequence (DNA): TGCGCCAGCAGCCAAGATAAGGACACTAGCAATCAGCCCCAGCATTTT.